This TCR beta chain was found in a study of control samples from healthy donors and cancer patients. Germline-derived CDR1 and CDR2 are MGHRA and YSYEKL. The V end lost 0 bases, the J end lost 1 base, and 19 bases lay between the germline ends. This CDR3 comprises 19 residues. Profiling relied on immunoSEQ multiplex PCR, and the TCRdb table lists in-frame clones only, not all of them. This table holds some 150,000 clones, less than 95% found once. The chain recombines TRBV4-1 with TRBJ1-5, with D tentatively TRBD1 (6 bases). The clonotype comes from a man aged 18 to 29 in good health. The source material was blood. The CDR3 loop reads CASSQDTGSGGPSNQPQHF. CDR3 nucleotides: TGCGCCAGCAGCCAAGATACAGGGAGTGGGGGCCCAAGCAATCAGCCCCAGCATTTT.